One sample yielded the 27 T cell receptor beta chains listed below, sequenced in a study of OX40 agonist ivuxolimab in advanced cancers. The assay was immunoSEQ multiplex PCR, and TCRdb's table has in-frame clones only and misses some. The sample records 15,000 to 25,000 clones, roughly 89% being singletons. The sample consisted of CD4+ or CD8+ T cells sorted from blood, taken in a trial of the OX40 agonist ivuxolimab. These TCRs come from an adult with an advanced solid tumor such as melanoma, head and neck, liver or kidney cancer.

V usage is TRBV7-2 and J usage is TRBJ2-7; 13 nucleotides match TRBD2. The CDR3 contains 15 residues. With V trimmed by 1 base and J by 4 bases, 1 base remained unmatched. Per the germline V gene, CDR1 is SGHTA and CDR2 is FQGNSA. The CDR3 reads CASSLGLAGGYEQYF. CDR3 DNA sequence: TGTGCCAGCAGCTTAGGACTAGCGGGAGGATACGAGCAGTACTTC.

This clone was recorded once. V is TRBV7-2 and J is TRBJ2-7, with TRBD1 matching 10 bases. V dropped 3 bases and J dropped 3; count of bases not matched to a gene: 8. This CDR3 has 16 amino acids. Per germline, CDR1 SGHTA and CDR2 FQGNSA. The chain's CDR3 is CASSFPKTGGNYEQYF. Written as DNA, the CDR3 is TGTGCCAGCAGCTTCCCTAAGACAGGGGGCAACTACGAGCAGTACTTC.

This chain uses TRBV6-5 with TRBJ2-5; 11 positions match TRBD2. The CDR3 has 16 residues. V trimming: 0 bases; J trimming: 4 bases; junction bases outside the gene matches: 4. The germline V gene encodes CDR1 MNHEY and CDR2 SVGAGI. For the CDR3, the DNA is TGTGCCAGCAGTTACTCTCTAGCGGGAGGAGTAGAGACCCAGTACTTC. Translation gives CASSYSLAGGVETQYF.

V usage is TRBV5-1 and J usage is TRBJ2-1; 7 nucleotides align to TRBD2. The J segment lost 4 bases and the V segment lost 0 bases, leaving 4 bases of the junction unmatched. From germline, CDR1 is SGHRS and CDR2 YFSETQ. The CDR3 extends over 15 amino acids. CDR3 residues: CASSLVASGYNEQFF. DNA for the CDR3: TGCGCCAGCAGCTTGGTGGCTAGCGGATACAATGAGCAGTTCTTC.

The V and J genes are TRBV11-2 and TRBJ2-7, with 16 bases fitting TRBD2. This CDR3 is built from 19 residues. CDR1 and CDR2 from the germline V gene are SGHAT and FQNNGV. V shed 4 bases, J shed 0 bases, and the junction held 9 bases outside the gene matches. CDR3 in DNA: TGTGCCAGCAGCTCCCCCGGGACTAGCGGGAGGGCCCGCTCCTACGAGCAGTACTTC. Translating it yields CASSSPGTSGRARSYEQYF. Full variable domain (missing parts from reference TRBV11-2 and TRBJ2-7): EAGVAQSPRYKIIEKRQSVAFWCNPISGHATLYWYQQILGQGPKLLIQFQNNGVVDDSQLPKDRFSAERLKGVDSTLKIQPAKLEDSAVYLCASSSPGTSGRARSYEQYFGPGTRLTVT.

This clone was seen only a few times. This sequence joins TRBV2 and TRBJ2-7; tentatively, D is TRBD1 (6 bases). CDR3 size: 12 residues. V was shortened by 6 bases and J by 7 bases, with 13 bases between the two germline ends. The germline V gene encodes CDR1 SNHLY and CDR2 FYNNEI. The CDR3 DNA follows: TGTGCCAGCAGGGCAGGGGCTCGTGAGCAGTACTTC. The encoded protein is CASRAGAREQYF.

The V and J genes are TRBV4-1 and TRBJ2-3; D gene uncertain. From germline, CDR1 is MGHRA and CDR2 YSYEKL. The CDR3 covers 13 residues. V was shortened by 1 base and J by 6 bases, with 8 bases between the two germline ends. CDR3 amino acids: CASSQGAVDTQYF. The CDR3 nucleotides read TGCGCCAGCAGCCAAGGGGCCGTGGATACGCAGTATTTT.

The chain is built from TRBV6-5 and TRBJ2-1, with 8 bases aligning to TRBD2. This CDR3 has 15 residues. Per germline, CDR1 MNHEY and CDR2 SVGAGI. Unmatched junction bases numbered 11, after V lost 6 bases and J lost 7 bases. Here the CDR3 DNA reads TGTGCCAGCAGATTAACCAGCGGGGGATTGAATGAGCAGTTCTTC. As protein: CASRLTSGGLNEQFF.

The chain joins TRBV6-1 to TRBJ2-3; 16 bases agree with TRBD2. Per germline, CDR1 MNHNS and CDR2 SASEGT. The CDR3 is made up of 17 amino acids. J gave up 4 bases and V 3 bases, and 4 bases lay outside the gene matches. CDR3: CASSEGLAGGPSDTQYF. DNA of the CDR3: TGTGCCAGCAGTGAGGGACTAGCGGGAGGGCCCTCAGATACGCAGTATTTT.

The chain carries TRBV7-6 and TRBJ1-1; D gene uncertain. The CDR3 is 15 residues long. V lost 1 base, J lost 3 bases, and 12 bases lay in between. Germline CDR1 is SGHVS and CDR2 is FNYEAQ. CDR3 bases: TGTGCCAGCAGCTTAGGAGGGTACACACACACTGAAGCTTTCTTT. As protein: CASSLGGYTHTEAFF.

This clone was seen only a few times. V and J are TRBV7-9 and TRBJ1-5, with a tentative D call TRBD1 (6 bases). The CDR3 runs to 14 residues. V was pared by 2 bases and J by 5 bases, with 10 bases between. Per germline, CDR1 SEHNR and CDR2 FQNEAQ (reference sequence). This CDR3 is CASSLRGGDQPQHF. In DNA, the CDR3 is TGTGCCAGCAGCTTAAGAGGGGGGGATCAGCCCCAGCATTTT.

This chain uses TRBV28 with TRBJ2-7; tentative D call: TRBD2 (6 bases). The V end lost 1 base, the J end lost 4 bases, and 8 bases lay between the germline ends. This CDR3 contains 13 residues. CDR1 and CDR2 (germline): MDHEN, SYDVKM. CDR3 in amino acids: CASSLYGTYEQYF. In nucleotides, the CDR3 is TGTGCCAGCAGTTTATACGGGACTTACGAGCAGTACTTC.

The chain combines TRBV6-6 with TRBJ2-7; TRBD2 aligns across 13 bases. This CDR3 is built from 15 residues. Germline assignment: CDR1 MNHNY and CDR2 SVGAGI (reference sequence). After removal of 5 bases from V and 4 bases from J, the junction contained 5 bases not matched to a gene. The CDR3 protein is CASSKQLAGGYEQYF. In DNA form, the CDR3 reads TGTGCCAGCAGTAAACAACTAGCGGGAGGGTACGAGCAGTACTTC.

The chain recombines TRBV11-1 with TRBJ1-3, with TRBD1 as a possible D gene (5 bases). This CDR3 contains 14 residues. From germline, CDR1 is SGHAT and CDR2 FQDESV (reference sequence). With 3 bases removed from V and 2 bases from J, the gap between germline ends came to 8 bases. The CDR3: CASSLPGTGNTIYF. The CDR3 DNA sequence: TGTGCCAGCAGCTTGCCAGGGACTGGAAACACCATATATTTT.

J is TRBJ1-5 and V is TRBV7-2; the D gene is possibly TRBD1 (5 bases). Germline CDR1 is SGHTA and CDR2 is FQGNSA. This CDR3 region has 17 residues. Between the trimmed V and J ends, which lost 5 bases and 5 bases, there was a span of 22 bases. This CDR3 is CASSHPLTESGDQPQHF. Written as DNA, the CDR3 is TGTGCCAGCAGCCACCCCTTGACAGAGTCGGGAGATCAGCCCCAGCATTTT.

V is TRBV25-1 and J is TRBJ2-3, with 7 bases matching TRBD1. V shed 4 bases and J 4 bases; nucleotides not matched to a gene: 14. Germline assignment: CDR1 MGHDK and CDR2 SYGVNS. This CDR3 is 17 amino acids long. CDR3: CASSGFGTDYRADTQYF. The CDR3 DNA sequence: TGTGCCAGCAGTGGATTCGGGACAGATTATCGCGCAGATACGCAGTATTTT.

The chain uses TRBV10-3 and TRBJ2-1; 7 positions agree with TRBD2. Germline values: CDR1 ENHRY, CDR2 SYGVKD. The trim removed 6 bases at V and 5 bases at J, leaving 4 bases unmatched. The CDR3 is 13 amino acids. The CDR3 is CAISPAGDNEQFF. The CDR3 DNA reads as TGTGCCATCAGCCCCGCGGGAGACAATGAGCAGTTCTTC.

In its sample, this clone was seen once. The chain uses TRBV9 and TRBJ2-5; tentative D call: TRBD2 (5 bases). Germline lookup yields CDR1 SGDLS and CDR2 YYNGEE. Deletions cut 3 bases from V and 7 bases from J, with 7 bases between. The CDR3 contains 11 residues. The CDR3 loop is CASSGTGTQYF. The CDR3, as DNA: TGTGCCAGCAGCGGGACTGGGACCCAGTACTTC.

In its sample, this clone was seen once. V is TRBV7-9 and J is TRBJ2-2; no reliable D call. CDR1 is SEHNR, CDR2 FQNEAQ, per germline (reference sequence). Trimming left V 1 base short and J 13 bases short, with 25 bases between. The CDR3 is made up of 17 amino acids. CDR3 DNA sequence: TGTGCCAGCAGCTTAGGGAGCCGAGCTACTGGACGTTTCGGGCTGTTTTTT. Its protein is CASSLGSRATGRFGLFF. The full variable domain, its missing parts supplied by reference TRBV7-9 and TRBJ2-2, is DTGVSQNPRHKITKRGQNVTFRCDPISEHNRLYWYRQTLGQGPEFLTYFQNEAQLEKSRLLSDRFSAERPKGSFSTLEIQRTEQGDSAMYLCASSLGSRATGRFGLFFGEGSRLTVL.

V and J are TRBV28 and TRBJ1-1; D ambiguous. The CDR3 spans 11 residues. V lost 4 bases, J lost 2 bases, and 2 bases lay in between. CDR1 and CDR2 (germline): MDHEN, SYDVKM. CDR3 sequence (DNA): TGTGCCAGCAGTTCTAACACTGAAGCTTTCTTT. This sequence encodes CASSSNTEAFF.

This clone was recorded once. The sample contains more than one DNA sequence encoding this CDR3. V and J are TRBV27 and TRBJ1-2, with D possibly matching TRBD1 (6 bases). Trimming cost V 3 bases and J 1 base, with 12 bases left between them. The CDR3 is 15 amino acids. Germline V gene sequence: CDR1 MNHEY, CDR2 SMNVEV (reference sequence). CDR3 nucleotides: TGTGCCAGCAGTTTCGCGAGGGGGATTAACTATGGCTACACCTTC. Its protein product is CASSFARGINYGYTF.

The V call is TRBV19, the J call TRBJ2-5; 15 bases are a match to TRBD2. With V trimmed by 5 bases and J by 5 bases, 3 bases remained unmatched. The CDR3 extends over 15 amino acids. CDR1 and CDR2 from the germline V gene are LNHDA and SQIVND (reference sequence). The CDR3 region is CASSGLAGGMETQYF. DNA of the CDR3: TGTGCCAGTAGTGGACTAGCGGGAGGGATGGAGACCCAGTACTTC.

V usage is TRBV9 and J usage is TRBJ2-2; D possibly corresponds to TRBD1 (6 bases). The V and J ends lost 0 bases and 6 bases respectively, with 12 bases between them. The CDR3 is 15 amino acids. Germline CDR1 is SGDLS and CDR2 is YYNGEE. The CDR3 nucleotides read TGTGCCAGCAGCGTAGTGGACAGCTTCCCCGGGGAGCTGTTTTTT. As protein: CASSVVDSFPGELFF.

V is TRBV6-5 and J is TRBJ2-1; D is perhaps TRBD1 or TRBD2 (5 bases each). Germline V gene lookup returns CDR1 MNHEY and CDR2 SVGAGI. The CDR3 loop spans 15 amino acids. The V end lost 7 bases, the J end lost 5 bases, and 18 bases lay between the germline ends. CDR3 region: CASKIRRDGNNEQFF. CDR3 in DNA: TGTGCCAGCAAAATTCGCCGGGACGGCAACAATGAGCAGTTCTTC.

This chain links TRBV18 with TRBJ2-4; no firm D call. Looked up from germline, CDR1 is KGHSH and CDR2 is LQKENI. This CDR3 comprises 12 residues. Trimming took 5 bases from V and 0 from J, leaving 2 bases between them. The CDR3 spells CASSLAKNIQYF. The CDR3 DNA follows: TGTGCCAGCTCATTAGCCAAAAACATTCAGTACTTC.

The gene calls are TRBV9 and TRBJ2-2; D ambiguous. Trimming stripped 3 bases from V and 4 bases from J, with 13 bases between. Germline CDR1 is SGDLS and CDR2 is YYNGEE. The CDR3 covers 15 residues. The CDR3 loop is CASSATAFPTGELFF. The CDR3 nucleotides read TGTGCCAGCAGCGCCACGGCCTTTCCCACCGGGGAGCTGTTTTTT. The variable domain in full, completed from reference TRBV9 and TRBJ2-2, reads DSGVTQTPKHLITATGQRVTLRCSPRSGDLSVYWYQQSLDQGLQFLIQYYNGEERAKGNILERFSAQQFPDLHSELNLSSLELGDSALYFCASSATAFPTGELFFGEGSRLTVL.

This clone showed up just once. The chain uses TRBV7-2 and TRBJ2-5; 12 bases align to TRBD2. With 3 bases clipped from V and 9 bases from J, the junction kept 14 bases outside the gene matches. The germline CDR1 and CDR2 sequences are SGHTA and FQGNSA. This CDR3 spans 17 amino acids. The DNA for the CDR3 is TGTGCCAGCAGCTTGACTAGCGGGAGCGCCCCTTGGTCGGCCCAGTACTTC. Its translation: CASSLTSGSAPWSAQYF.